The 27 T cell receptor beta chains below all came from one sample that was sequenced in a study of CXCR3-negative and CXCR3-positive naive CD8 T cells. The study's findings and limits: Hydrophobicity was higher for TRB CDR3s found in CXCR3-positive naive cells than in CXCR3-negative naive cells.

These receptors' antigens are unknown. UMI-tagged TRB cDNA libraries were built via 5' RACE. TCRdb reprocessed the 5' RACE reads; each CDR3 protein has one entry and no DNA is given. Its table lists 90,000 to 100,000 distinct CDR3 sequences. Sample: naive CXCR3+ CD8+ T cells from blood. Stated subset: CD45RO-CCR7+CD27+CD95- naive CD8+ T cells expressing CXCR3 (TNR3+). All receptors come from a human donor in good health. Some clones in this sample may be carry-over from other donors' samples.

The chain has TRBV4-2 and TRBJ2-2; TCRdb's D call of TRBD1 is untestable without DNA. This CDR3 is built from 15 residues. Germline V gene data show CDR1 as LGHNA and CDR2 as YNFKEQ. CDR3 amino acids: CASSQPLGPVGELFF.

The chain combines TRBV19 with TRBJ2-1; TCRdb's assignment of TRBD2 cannot be checked, as there is no DNA. The germline CDR1 and CDR2 sequences are LNHDA and SQIVND (reference sequence). The CDR3 loop spans 14 amino acids. The chain's CDR3 is CASSRLAGLNEQFF.

The chain recombines TRBV15 with TRBJ2-3; TCRdb selects TRBD2, and the lack of DNA leaves this call unchecked. Per the germline V gene, CDR1 is LNHNV and CDR2 is YYDKDF (reference sequence). The CDR3 is 17 amino acids. CDR3 loop: CATSRDGGGGPSDTQYF.

V and J are TRBV7-2 and TRBJ2-2; TCRdb selects TRBD1, and the lack of DNA leaves this call unchecked. This CDR3 is 18 amino acids long. The V gene's germline CDR1 is SGHTA and CDR2 FQGNSA. The CDR3 sequence is CASSLVPTEASVTGELFF. The full variable domain, its missing parts supplied by reference TRBV7-2 and TRBJ2-2, is GAGVSQSPSNKVTEKGKDVELRCDPISGHTALYWYRQSLGQGLEFLIYFQGNSAPDKSGLPSDRFSAERTGGSVSTLTIQRTQQEDSAVYLCASSLVPTEASVTGELFFGEGSRLTVL.

The chain joins TRBV5-1 to TRBJ1-4; TCRdb gives TRBD1 as the D gene, but with no DNA this cannot be confirmed. Germline assignment: CDR1 SGHRS and CDR2 YFSETQ. This CDR3 has 14 amino acids. The CDR3 spells CASSKGINVEKLFF.

The chain uses TRBV10-3 and TRBJ2-1; the TCRdb D gene call, TRBD1, has no DNA to confirm it. The CDR3 has 16 amino acids. The germline gives CDR1 ENHRY, CDR2 SYGVKD. This CDR3 reads CAIRRDLTGGSSEQFF.

The chain joins TRBV10-3 to TRBJ1-1. Germline V lookup: CDR1 ENHRY, CDR2 SYGVKD. This CDR3 region has 12 residues. The CDR3 protein is CAIRGGRLEAFF.

V is TRBV12-3 or TRBV12-4 and J is TRBJ2-5. The CDR3 spans 15 residues. CDR3 residues: CATTPQQGNQETQYF.

The CDR3 reads CASSFPSGDTDTQYF. The chain combines TRBV12-3 or TRBV12-4 with TRBJ2-3; TCRdb selects TRBD2, and the lack of DNA leaves this call unchecked. This CDR3 spans 15 amino acids.

The chain uses TRBV9 and TRBJ2-1; the TRBD2 assignment by TCRdb is unverifiable without DNA. Germline V lookup: CDR1 SGDLS, CDR2 YYNGEE. The CDR3 is 18 amino acids. The CDR3 spells CASSVSRLAGGGYNEQFF.

The rearrangement joins TRBV9 to TRBJ2-6. CDR1 and CDR2 from the germline V gene are SGDLS and YYNGEE. The CDR3 runs 15 residues. The CDR3 loop is CASSVQGSGANVLTF.

The chain employs TRBV4-3 and TRBJ1-4. The length of the CDR3 is 16 residues. Germline-derived CDR1 and CDR2 are LGHNA and YSLEER. This CDR3 reads CASSQDLGTTSEKLFF.

The chain employs TRBV12-3 or TRBV12-4 and TRBJ1-2; TCRdb outputs TRBD1, but without DNA this stays unchecked. CDR3 length: 13 amino acids. The CDR3 loop is CASSLEGLSGYTF.

The chain is built from TRBV7-9 and TRBJ2-7. This CDR3 comprises 12 residues. Germline-derived CDR1 and CDR2 are SEHNR and FQNEAQ (reference sequence). The CDR3 sequence: CASSSVEYEQYF.

The chain couples TRBV20-1 to TRBJ1-1; TCRdb indicates TRBD1, and absent DNA this call remains unverified. This CDR3 spans 12 amino acids. CDR1 is DFQATT, CDR2 SNEGSKA, per germline (reference sequence). CDR3 sequence: CSAAGVLTEAFF.

The gene calls are TRBV9 and TRBJ1-2; TCRdb reports TRBD1, a call that lacks DNA to check it against. This CDR3 is built from 13 residues. Per germline, CDR1 SGDLS and CDR2 YYNGEE. CDR3 residues: CASSQGTGYGYTF.

The rearrangement joins TRBV15 to TRBJ1-6. The CDR3 runs 16 residues. Germline assignment: CDR1 LNHNV and CDR2 YYDKDF (reference sequence). CDR3 residues: CATSREVSVYNSPLHF.

The chain is built from TRBV6-2 or TRBV6-3 and TRBJ2-7; no DNA is available, so the TRBD1 call from TCRdb remains unchecked. The length of the CDR3 is 13 residues. Germline V gives CDR1 MNHEY, CDR2 SVGEGT. The CDR3 sequence is CTSSYYRGYEQYF.

The CDR3 loop is CASRRLAGGQETQYF. The rearrangement uses TRBV2 and TRBJ2-5; TCRdb picks TRBD2, but there is no DNA to check that call. The CDR3 totals 15 residues. Germline-derived CDR1 and CDR2 are SNHLY and FYNNEI. Full variable domain (missing parts from reference TRBV2 and TRBJ2-5): EPEVTQTPSHQVTQMGQEVILRCVPISNHLYFYWYRQILGQKVEFLVSFYNNEISEKSEIFDDQFSVERPDGSNFTLKIRSTKLEDSAMYFCASRRLAGGQETQYFGPGTRLLVL.

The rearrangement joins TRBV29-1 to TRBJ2-7; TCRdb returns TRBD2, unconfirmable since there is no DNA. The CDR3 runs to 15 residues. CDR1 and CDR2 from the germline V gene are SQVTM and ANQGSEA. CDR3 protein: CSVAHLGLAGYEQYF.

The V gene is TRBV7-9, the J gene TRBJ2-1; TCRdb indicates TRBD2, and absent DNA this call remains unverified. The CDR3 consists of 14 residues. CDR1 is SEHNR, CDR2 FQNEAQ, per germline (reference sequence). CDR3 in amino acids: CASRSGGPINEQFF.

V gene TRBV4-2 combines with J gene TRBJ2-1. The germline V gene has CDR1 LGHNA and CDR2 YNFKEQ. The CDR3 length is 12 residues. CDR3 region: CAGSLSNNEQFF.

The rearrangement joins TRBV20-1 to TRBJ2-7; TCRdb picks TRBD1, but there is no DNA to check that call. CDR1 and CDR2 from the germline V gene are DFQATT and SNEGSKA (reference sequence). The CDR3 extends over 16 amino acids. CDR3 sequence reads: CSARDVGGHGLYEQYF.

The V gene is TRBV7-9, the J gene TRBJ1-2; no DNA is available, so the TRBD1 call from TCRdb remains unchecked. This CDR3 has 16 residues. Germline CDR1 SEHNR, CDR2 FQNEAQ (reference sequence). CDR3 sequence reads: CASSRTGGDSNYGYTF.

The chain employs TRBV7-7 and TRBJ1-4. The CDR3 length is 19 residues. Germline lookup yields CDR1 SSHAT and CDR2 FNYEAQ (reference sequence). CDR3 residues: CASSLRPLLAGGNGEKLFF.

V usage is TRBV7-9 and J usage is TRBJ2-1; TCRdb's D call, TRBD2, is unchecked because there is no DNA. The germline V gene encodes CDR1 SEHNR and CDR2 FQNEAQ (reference sequence). The CDR3 has 18 amino acids. CDR3: CASSLGLAGGPTYNEQFF.

The chain links TRBV6-4 to TRBJ2-1; TCRdb picks TRBD1, but there is no DNA to check that call. Germline CDR1 is MRHNA and CDR2 is SNTAGT. The CDR3 sequence is 18 residues long. CDR3 sequence reads: CASSTYWTGENSYNEQFF.